This TCR beta chain was profiled in a study of T cell repertoires in cytomegalovirus infection. The V end was cut by 4 bases, the J end by 3 bases, with 10 bases between. Germline V CDR1 and CDR2: MNHEY, SMNVEV (reference sequence). The length of the CDR3 is 14 residues. MiXCR was run by TCRdb on the reads, yielding one entry per CDR3 protein. The data contain 750,000 to 900,000 distinct CDR3 sequences, about 28% of them singletons. With respect to this clonotype: Antigen specificity is unknown.

The chain is built from TRBV27 and TRBJ1-5; a weak D match, TRBD1 (5 bases). The source was cultured CD8+ T cells from PBMCs, collected from culture after CMV antigen stimulation. The TCR originated in a human donor in good health (CMV status not recorded). Some clones in this sample may be carry-over from other donors' samples. In DNA form, the CDR3 reads TGTGCCAGCAGTTCCAGGGTGGTCAATCAGCCCCAGCATTTT. Translating gives CASSSRVVNQPQHF.